This TCR beta chain comes out of a study of cytomegalovirus exposure and HLA in healthy donors. Study information: It was reported in a later analysis that the same platform had been used for the 120 validation repertoires as for the 550 to 750 first-cohort repertoires.

This table comes from immunoSEQ multiplex PCR, and its TCRdb copy is limited to in-frame clones, with some not included. The sample shows around 350,000 clones, 86% of them seen only once. Trimming cost V 2 bases and J 4 bases; bases outside gene matches: 3. Germline assignment: CDR1 MNHNY and CDR2 SVGAGI (reference sequence). The CDR3 has 16 residues. Overall study findings and caveats: According to a subsequent analysis, TCR clusters identified in the first cohort showed a tendency to co-occur across the 120 or so validation repertoires. For cytomegalovirus status, the classifier reportedly gave diagnoses with high specificity and sensitivity. The study listed 150 to 200 cytomegalovirus-associated TCR beta chains.

Turning to this clone: Its antigen is currently unknown.

The rearrangement links TRBV6-6 to TRBJ2-2; 11 positions agree with TRBD2. Source material: PBMCs. The receptor was derived from a woman aged 18-30 years in good health and CMV-seronegative. CDR3 sequence: CASSYLAGGGTGELFF. Written as DNA, the CDR3 is TGTGCCAGCAGTTACCTAGCGGGGGGCGGCACCGGGGAGCTGTTTTTT.